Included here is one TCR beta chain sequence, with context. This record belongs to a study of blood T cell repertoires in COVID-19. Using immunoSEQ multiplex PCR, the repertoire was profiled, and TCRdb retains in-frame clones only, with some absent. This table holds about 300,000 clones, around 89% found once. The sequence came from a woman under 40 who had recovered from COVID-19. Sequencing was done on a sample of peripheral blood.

Here the CDR3 DNA reads TGTGCCTGGAAACTCGGGGACAACAACGAAGCTTTCTTT. Protein product: CAWKLGDNNEAFF. This sequence joins TRBV30 and TRBJ1-1; tentatively, D is TRBD1 (6 bases). CDR3 length: 13 amino acids. Looked up from germline, CDR1 is GTSNPN and CDR2 is SVGIG (reference sequence). The V gene lost 4 bases and the J gene lost 8 bases, with 17 bases spanning the gap.